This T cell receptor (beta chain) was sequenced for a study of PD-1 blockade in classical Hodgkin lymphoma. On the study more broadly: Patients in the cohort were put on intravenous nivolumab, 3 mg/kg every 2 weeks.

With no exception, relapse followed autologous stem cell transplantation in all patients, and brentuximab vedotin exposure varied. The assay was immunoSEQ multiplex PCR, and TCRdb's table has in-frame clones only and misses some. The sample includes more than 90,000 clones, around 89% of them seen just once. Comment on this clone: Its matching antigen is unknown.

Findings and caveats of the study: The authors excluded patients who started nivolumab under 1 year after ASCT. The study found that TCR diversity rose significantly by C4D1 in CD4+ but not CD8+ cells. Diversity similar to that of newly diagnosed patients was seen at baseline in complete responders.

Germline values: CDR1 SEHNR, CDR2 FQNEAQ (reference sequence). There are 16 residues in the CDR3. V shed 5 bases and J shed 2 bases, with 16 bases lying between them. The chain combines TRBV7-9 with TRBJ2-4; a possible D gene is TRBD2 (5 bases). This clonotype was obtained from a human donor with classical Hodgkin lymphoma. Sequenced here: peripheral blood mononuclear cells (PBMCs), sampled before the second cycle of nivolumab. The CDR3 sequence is CASSTTEGYPKNIQYF. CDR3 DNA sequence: TGTGCCAGCAGCACTACTGAGGGATATCCCAAAAACATTCAGTACTTC.